This TCR beta chain was captured in a study of stem cell transplantation in POMP-related autoinflammatory disease. Across the study: Impaired MHC class I-dependent CD8+ differentiation was hypothesized from defective thymoproteasomes. Before transplant, CD4+ T cells skewed naive and CD8+ proportions were low. After transplant, neutrophils and platelets showed 100% graft donor chimerism through one year.

The germline V gene encodes CDR1 KGHSH and CDR2 LQKENI. The CDR3 contains 15 residues. The V segment lost 2 bases and the J segment 1 base; nucleotides outside the gene matches: 3. Study-wide results and caveats: Fewer unique TRB V-J gene pairings were identified in patients with PRAID.

The table came from immunoSEQ multiplex PCR; TCRdb's copy has only in-frame clones and leaves some out. The repertoire includes tens of thousands of clones, just over 90% of them detected once, and about 0.66% sits in the top ten. A remark on this clone: As yet, its antigen is unknown. Other DNA variants within this sample encode the same CDR3.

The chain has TRBV18 and TRBJ2-5, with 8 bases that match TRBD1. This TCR was sampled from a human patient with POMP-related autoinflammation and immune dysregulation (PRAID). Among the T cells, some may be from the graft donor. The sample was CD4+ T cells from PBMCs, taken after stem cell transplantation. In nucleotides, the CDR3 is TGTGCCAGCTCACCAAGACAGGGGACCCAAGAGACCCAGTACTTC. The encoded protein is CASSPRQGTQETQYF.